A single sample gave rise to the 3 T cell receptor beta chains below, sequenced in a study of cytomegalovirus exposure and HLA in healthy donors. PCR involved 60 Vbeta and 13 Jbeta primers. This table comes from immunoSEQ multiplex PCR, and its TCRdb copy is limited to in-frame clones, with some not included. In all, the sample yields approximately 37,000 clones. The sequencing sample was made of PBMCs. The origin of the receptors is a human donor in good health.

The CDR3 here is CASSSTGYRYEQYF. The CDR3 DNA reads TGTGCCAGCAGTTCCACAGGGTACCGTTACGAGCAGTACTTC. The chain is built from TRBV28 and TRBJ2-7; D may be TRBD1 (6 bases). CDR3 length: 14 residues. Between the trimmed V and J ends, which lost 4 bases and 4 bases, there was a span of 14 bases. Germline CDR1 is MDHEN and CDR2 is SYDVKM. Based on the CDR3 plus reference TRBV28 and TRBJ2-7, the full variable domain is DVKVTQSSRYLVKRTGEKVFLECVQDMDHENMFWYRQDPGLGLRLIYFSYDVKMKEKGDIPEGYSVSREKKERFSLILESASTNQTSMYLCASSSTGYRYEQYFGPGTRLTVT.

The chain combines TRBV10-3 with TRBJ2-7; 9 positions agree with TRBD1. The junction had 9 bases not matched to a gene; V was cut back by 6 bases and J by 0 bases. The V gene's germline CDR1 is ENHRY and CDR2 SYGVKD. The CDR3 spans 16 residues. The CDR3 DNA is TGTGCCATCAGCCGCGGGACAGGGTGGTACTCCTACGAGCAGTACTTC. Translating it yields CAISRGTGWYSYEQYF.

The V call is TRBV19, the J call TRBJ1-2, with D maybe TRBD1 (5 bases). Germline assignment: CDR1 LNHDA and CDR2 SQIVND (reference sequence). This CDR3 contains 15 residues. V was pared by 7 bases and J by 3 bases, with 18 bases between. The CDR3 DNA sequence: TGTGCCAGTACGGTTCGGGGGGTATTCGACTATGGCTACACCTTC. Translated, it gives CASTVRGVFDYGYTF.